Presented here are 8 T cell receptor beta chains from one specimen sequenced in a study of T cell repertoires in cytomegalovirus infection. TCRdb called the reads again in MiXCR, with one record for every CDR3 protein. The sample has about 360,000 distinct CDR3 sequences, approximately 30% seen once. For these receptors, no antigen is known. Here the sequenced sample was cultured PBMCs, taken from culture after CMV antigen stimulation. These receptors were taken from a human donor in good health (CMV status not recorded). Some clones in this sample may be carry-over from other donors' samples.

This clonotype was counted many times. The chain employs TRBV7-2 and TRBJ2-7; 9 bases align to TRBD2. There are 14 residues in the CDR3. CDR1 is SGHTA and CDR2 is FQGNSA in the germline V gene. The J segment lost 3 bases and the V segment lost 0 bases, leaving 0 bases of the junction unmatched. The CDR3 sequence is CASSLASGGYEQYV. The CDR3 coding sequence is TGTGCCAGCAGCTTAGCTAGCGGGGGCTACGAGCAGTACGTC.

A few counts support this clonotype. The V gene is TRBV6-5, the J gene TRBJ2-7, with D hard to call. There are 14 residues in the CDR3. Germline assignment: CDR1 MNHEY and CDR2 SVGAGI. Trimming pared 4 bases from V and 3 bases from J, leaving 13 bases between. CDR3 coding DNA: TGTGCCAGCAGTTCACGGTCCGCTTTCTACGAGCAGTACTTC. This translates into CASSSRSAFYEQYF.

This clonotype was detected a few times. The J gene is TRBJ2-1, the V gene TRBV7-6; D not resolved. Germline lookup yields CDR1 SGHVS and CDR2 FNYEAQ. V shed 0 bases and J shed 6 bases, with 3 bases lying between them. This CDR3 spans 12 amino acids. CDR3 region: CASSLALNEQFF. Written as DNA, the CDR3 is TGTGCCAGCAGCTTAGCCCTCAATGAGCAGTTCTTC.

This clonotype was seen repeatedly, ten times or more. This chain links TRBV7-2 with TRBJ2-1, with D hard to call. Germline loops: CDR1 SGHTA, CDR2 FQGNSA. Trimming stripped 1 base from V and 9 bases from J, with 13 bases between. The CDR3 sequence is 14 residues long. The CDR3: CASSLGWSSTEQFF. The CDR3 bases are TGTGCCAGCAGCTTAGGGTGGAGTTCCACTGAGCAGTTCTTC.

This clonotype was seen only a few times. The rearrangement uses TRBV19 and TRBJ1-5, with 8 bases identical to TRBD1. Germline CDR1 reads LNHDA; CDR2 reads SQIVND (reference sequence). CDR3 length equals 16 residues. V dropped 1 base and J dropped 4; count of bases not matched to a gene: 6. Written as DNA, the CDR3 is TGTGCCAGTAGTATAGGGGGCAGGGGGCCGAATCAGCCCCAGCATTTT. Amino acid sequence: CASSIGGRGPNQPQHF.

This clonotype was seen only a few times. This chain links TRBV4-1 with TRBJ1-2; D remains unclear. Germline V lookup: CDR1 MGHRA, CDR2 YSYEKL. CDR3 length: 15 amino acids. The germline V and J ends were trimmed by 0 bases and 4 bases, with 12 bases remaining between them. The CDR3 region is CASSQEDPSGYGYTF. The CDR3 DNA is TGCGCCAGCAGCCAAGAGGACCCATCTGGCTATGGCTACACCTTC.

The V and J genes are TRBV30 and TRBJ1-4; tentative D call: TRBD1 (5 bases). Trimming removed 2 bases at V and 5 bases at J, with 12 bases between. Germline CDR1 reads GTSNPN; CDR2 reads SVGIG (reference sequence). The CDR3 runs 14 residues. CDR3: CAWSPGTGNEKLFF. The CDR3 nucleotides read TGTGCCTGGAGTCCAGGGACGGGAAATGAAAAACTGTTTTTT.

The table lists this clonotype with many counts. The genes are TRBV5-1 and TRBJ2-1; 10 bases map to TRBD2. From germline, CDR1 is SGHRS and CDR2 YFSETQ. The J segment lost 5 bases and the V segment lost 4 bases, leaving 9 bases of the junction unmatched. The CDR3 sequence is 16 residues long. DNA of the CDR3: TGCGCCAGCAGCCTCGAACTAGCGGGGTTTGACAATGAGCAGTTCTTC. Amino acids: CASSLELAGFDNEQFF.